This T cell receptor (beta chain) emerged from a study of beta chain features in type 1 diabetes. Study conclusions and caveats: All four CD4+ subsets from Type 1 diabetes patients carried moderately but significantly shorter TCRB CDR3s.

Turning to this clone: What it binds is unknown.

Since all of the isolated RNA was reverse transcribed, expressed TCRB transcripts were what got sequenced. Produced via immunoSEQ multiplex PCR; TCRdb's table is partial and in-frame only. The profile covers roughly 47,000 clones, with approximately 44% appearing a single time and 0.13% taken by the ten largest. A CD45RO/CCR7/CD25/CD127/CD95/CD27 panel sorted naive, central memory, regulatory and stem cell-like memory CD4+ cells. The sequencing input was stem cell memory CD4+ T cells from blood. The source is a man in his thirties or forties with type 1 diabetes.

The CDR3, as DNA: TGCAGCGCCAATTCCCACTCCTCAGATACGCAGTATTTT. The encoded protein is CSANSHSSDTQYF. The chain joins TRBV29-1 to TRBJ2-3, with unresolved D. This CDR3 has 13 amino acids. Per the germline V gene, CDR1 is SQVTM and CDR2 is ANQGSEA. V was shortened by 7 bases and J by 4 bases, with 15 bases between the two germline ends.